A single TCR beta chain is shown here with its context. Its antigen is currently unknown. This record comes from a study of T cells in pancreatic ductal adenocarcinoma. Findings of the study overall: The resected pancreatic cancer cohort was biased toward the minority with early-stage disease. Tumor and blood clonality did not differ significantly, about 0.1 versus 0.065.

Some clones are missing from TCRdb's copy, which holds only in-frame ones; the method was immunoSEQ multiplex PCR. Here the sample spans about 97,000 clones, roughly 96% being singletons. The ends lost 7 bases at V and 5 bases at J; junction bases unmatched: 7. This CDR3 has 15 residues. CDR1 MNHNS and CDR2 SASEGT come from the germline V gene. The selected patients with pancreatic ductal adenocarcinoma had surgery but no neoadjuvant therapy. The receptor's source is a human donor with pancreatic ductal adenocarcinoma. The sequenced sample consisted of PBMCs. This chain uses TRBV6-1 with TRBJ2-7, with TRBD2 matching over 14 bases. In nucleotides, the CDR3 is TGTGCCAGCACTACAGGACTAGCGGGAGGAAACGAGCAGTACTTC. Protein sequence: CASTTGLAGGNEQYF.